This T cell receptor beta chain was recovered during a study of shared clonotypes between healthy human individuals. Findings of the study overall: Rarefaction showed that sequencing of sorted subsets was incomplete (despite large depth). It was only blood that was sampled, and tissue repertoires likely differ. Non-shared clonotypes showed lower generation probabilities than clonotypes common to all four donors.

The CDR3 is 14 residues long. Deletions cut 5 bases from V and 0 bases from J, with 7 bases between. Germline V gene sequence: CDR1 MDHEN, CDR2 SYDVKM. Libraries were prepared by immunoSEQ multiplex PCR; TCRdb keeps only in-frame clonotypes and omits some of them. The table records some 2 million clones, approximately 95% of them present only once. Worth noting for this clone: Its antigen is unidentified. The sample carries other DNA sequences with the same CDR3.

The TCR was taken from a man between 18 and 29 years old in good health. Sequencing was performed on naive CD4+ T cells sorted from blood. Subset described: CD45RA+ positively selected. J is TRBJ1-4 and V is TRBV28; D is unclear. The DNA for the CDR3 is TGTGCCAGCAGTCTATCCGCAACTAATGAAAAACTGTTTTTT. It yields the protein CASSLSATNEKLFF.